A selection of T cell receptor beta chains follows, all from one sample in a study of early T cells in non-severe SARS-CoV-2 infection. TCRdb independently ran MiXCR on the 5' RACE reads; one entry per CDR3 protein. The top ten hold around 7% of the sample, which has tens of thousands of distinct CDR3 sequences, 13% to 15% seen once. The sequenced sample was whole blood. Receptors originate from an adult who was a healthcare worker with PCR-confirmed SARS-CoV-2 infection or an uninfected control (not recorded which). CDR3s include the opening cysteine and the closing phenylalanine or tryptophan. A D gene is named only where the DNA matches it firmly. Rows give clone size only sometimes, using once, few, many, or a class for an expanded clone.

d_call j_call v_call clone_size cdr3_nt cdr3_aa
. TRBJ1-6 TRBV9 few TGTGCCAGCAGCGGAGGACACGACCATAATTCACCCCTCCACTTT CASSGGHDHNSPLHF
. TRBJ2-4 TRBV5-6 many TGTGCCAGCAGCTACGGAGGGGGAAACATTCAGTACTTC CASSYGGGNIQYF
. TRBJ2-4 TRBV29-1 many TGCAGCGTTCTAACCGGGTTTCTAGCCAAAAACATTCAGTACTTC CSVLTGFLAKNIQYF
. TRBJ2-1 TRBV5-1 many TGCGCCAGCAGCTTCGGGGTGACAGGCGAGCAGTTCTTC CASSFGVTGEQFF
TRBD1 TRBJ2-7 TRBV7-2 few TGTGCCAGCAGCTTAGGCCGGCTTCGTGACAGGGCTTTCTACGAGCAGTACTTC CASSLGRLRDRAFYEQYF
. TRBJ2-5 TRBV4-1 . TGCGCCAGCAGCCAAGTCGTTGGGGCCCAGTACTTC CASSQVVGAQYF
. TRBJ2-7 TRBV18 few TGTGCCAGCTCACCATCGGGTTCACAGGGCCTGGGGGAGCAGTACTTC CASSPSGSQGLGEQYF
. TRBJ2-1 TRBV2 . TGTGCCAGCAGTTGGGCAGGGGAAAGCCAGCAGTTCTTC CASSWAGESQQFF
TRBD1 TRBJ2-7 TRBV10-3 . TGTGCCATCAGTGATGCAGACAGGGGGGACGAGCAGTACTTC CAISDADRGDEQYF
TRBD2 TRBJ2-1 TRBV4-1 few TGCGCCAGCAGCCAAGAACTAGCGGGAAGGGATGAGCAGTTCTTC CASSQELAGRDEQFF
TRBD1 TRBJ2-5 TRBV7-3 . TGTGCCAGCAGCTTCGGATCCGGGACAGGCGAACAAGAGACCCAGTACTTC CASSFGSGTGEQETQYF
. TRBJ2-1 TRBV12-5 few TGTGCTAGTGGTTTGGTACTAGCAGAGCAGTTCTTC CASGLVLAEQFF
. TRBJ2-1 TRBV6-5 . TGTGCCAGCAGTTACTCGAGCACACGGGCCGGTGAGCAGTTCTTC CASSYSSTRAGEQFF
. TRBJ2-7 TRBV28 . TGTGCCAGCAGTTTATGGGCGGACACCACCTACGAGCAGTACTTC CASSLWADTTYEQYF
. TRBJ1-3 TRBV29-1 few TGCAGCGTTGTAAGTCACTCTGGAAACACCATATATTTT CSVVSHSGNTIYF
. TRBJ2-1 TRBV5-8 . TGTGCCAGCAGCTTTGGGGCGAGCTCCTACAATGAGCAGTTCTTC CASSFGASSYNEQFF
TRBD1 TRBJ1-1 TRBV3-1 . TGTGCCAGCAGCCTAATACCGACCAGGGGGCTGGGGACTGAAGCTTTCTTT CASSLIPTRGLGTEAFF
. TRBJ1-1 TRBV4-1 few TGCGCCAGCAGCCCGTTAACGGGGGTAGACACTGAAGCTTTCTTT CASSPLTGVDTEAFF
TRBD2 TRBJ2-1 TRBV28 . TGTGCCAGCAGTTTGAGCGGGAGCAAGGTAGAAGAGCAGTTCTTC CASSLSGSKVEEQFF
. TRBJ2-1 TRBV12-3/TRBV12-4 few TGTGCCAGCAGTCCGCTGCTAGCTTCCTACAATGAGCAGTTCTTC CASSPLLASYNEQFF
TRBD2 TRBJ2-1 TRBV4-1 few TGCGCCAGCAGCCAGAGACTAGCTCCTGAGCAGTTCTTC CASSQRLAPEQFF
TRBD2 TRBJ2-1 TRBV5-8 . TGTGCCAGCAGCCTTACTCCGGCTTCTAGCGGGAGGGCCTACAATGAGCAGTTCTTC CASSLTPASSGRAYNEQFF
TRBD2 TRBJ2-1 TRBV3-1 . TGTGCCAGCAGCCAAGTAGGGTTAGCGGGAGTTGGTGAGCAGTTCTTC CASSQVGLAGVGEQFF
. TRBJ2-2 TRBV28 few TGTGCCAGCAGTCCTATTAGTGGCACCGGGGAGCTGTTTTTT CASSPISGTGELFF
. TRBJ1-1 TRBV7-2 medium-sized TGTGCCAGCAGCTTATCCGGGGGCACTGAAGCTTTCTTT CASSLSGGTEAFF
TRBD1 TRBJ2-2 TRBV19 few TGTGCCAGTATGGTGCCAGGGGGTACGCGGGAGCTGTTTTTT CASMVPGGTRELFF
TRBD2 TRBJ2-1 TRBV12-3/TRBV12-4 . TGTGCCAGCAGTTTCGGACTAGCGGGAGGGGATGAGCAGTTCTTC CASSFGLAGGDEQFF
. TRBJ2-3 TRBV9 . TGTGCCAGCAGCGTAGGGCAGCGGCTACGCACAGATACGCAGTATTTT CASSVGQRLRTDTQYF
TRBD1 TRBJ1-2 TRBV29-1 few TGCAGCGTTGAAGGCCATAGTCCCGGGACAGTAAATGCTAACTATGGCTACACCTTC CSVEGHSPGTVNANYGYTF
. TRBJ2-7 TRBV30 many TGTGCCTGGAGTTCGGATTACGAGCAGTACTTC CAWSSDYEQYF
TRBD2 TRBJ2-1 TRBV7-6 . TGTGCCAGCAGCCCGGGACTAGCGGGAGTAGGGGAGCAGTTCTTC CASSPGLAGVGEQFF
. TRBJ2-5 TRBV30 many TGTGCCTGGAGTGGCGGGGAGACCCAGTACTTC CAWSGGETQYF
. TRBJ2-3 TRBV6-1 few TGTGCCAGCAGTGATGCTGCCGTAGGTACGCAGTATTTT CASSDAAVGTQYF
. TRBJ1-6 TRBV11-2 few TGTGCCAGCAGCTATGAGAGAGGCAGGCTAAATTCACCCCTCCACTTT CASSYERGRLNSPLHF
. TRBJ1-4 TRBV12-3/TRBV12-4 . TGTGCCAGCAGACACAGATCGGGGGCAACTAATGAAAAACTGTTTTTT CASRHRSGATNEKLFF
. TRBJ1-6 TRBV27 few TGTGCCAGCAGTTTATCTTTTGGTTCACCCCTCCACTTT CASSLSFGSPLHF
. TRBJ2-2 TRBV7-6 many TGTGCCAGCAGCTTAAAAGGGGGACGAACCGGGGAGCTGTTTTTT CASSLKGGRTGELFF
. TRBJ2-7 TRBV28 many TGTGCCACCTTGGGTGCCTACGAGCAGTACTTC CATLGAYEQYF
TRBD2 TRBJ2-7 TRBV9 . TGTGCCAGCAGCGTAGGGTCGACTAGCGGGACCTACGAGCAGTACTTC CASSVGSTSGTYEQYF
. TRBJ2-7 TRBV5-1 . TGCGCCAGCAGCTTTTTGCTCGGGGGTCCGCACGAGCAGTACTTC CASSFLLGGPHEQYF
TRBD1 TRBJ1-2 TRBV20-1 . TGCAGTGCTAGAGATCAGGACAGGGGGGCTTATGGCTACACCTTC CSARDQDRGAYGYTF
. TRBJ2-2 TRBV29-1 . TGCAGCGTTGAGGCGACAGCGAACACCGGGGAGCTGTTTTTT CSVEATANTGELFF
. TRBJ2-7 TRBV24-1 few TGTGCCACCAGTGACTTGACCTACGAGCAGTACTTC CATSDLTYEQYF
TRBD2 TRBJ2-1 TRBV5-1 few TGCGCCAGCATCTTCGAAGAGCGGGAGCAATACAATGAGCAGTTCTTC CASIFEEREQYNEQFF
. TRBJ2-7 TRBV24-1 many TGTGCCACCAGCAAAGGGCCAGGGGTCTACGAGCAGTACTTC CATSKGPGVYEQYF
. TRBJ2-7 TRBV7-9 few TGTGCCAGCAGCTTAGAGAGGTCCAGGGCCTACGAGCAGTACTTC CASSLERSRAYEQYF
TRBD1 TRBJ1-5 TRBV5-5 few TGTGCCAGCAGCCAGGGACAGAGAAATCAGCCCCAGCATTTT CASSQGQRNQPQHF
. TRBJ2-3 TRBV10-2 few TGCGCCAGCAGCCCCGGACTATCACGCACAGATACGCAGTATTTT CASSPGLSRTDTQYF
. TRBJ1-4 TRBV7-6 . TGTGCCAGCAGCCCCATTTTGACACTTCGTGGAAAACTGTTTTTT CASSPILTLRGKLFF
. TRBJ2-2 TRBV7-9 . TGTGCCAGCACCCCATCTTCGACGGGACCAGGGGAGCTGTTTTTT CASTPSSTGPGELFF
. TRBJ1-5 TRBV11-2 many TGTGCCAGCAGCTTAAGGCAGGGTCCTTACCTCCAGCATTTT CASSLRQGPYLQHF
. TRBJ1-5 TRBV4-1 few TGCGCCAGCAGCCAACCAAGGGACCGCAGGGACCAGCCCCAGCATTTT CASSQPRDRRDQPQHF
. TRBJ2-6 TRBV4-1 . TGCGCCAGCAGCCCCCTGGGGGTTGGTGGGGCCAACGTCCTGACTTTC CASSPLGVGGANVLTF
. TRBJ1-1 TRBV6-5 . TGTGCCAGCAGGAGAACAGGGAGGGGAATGAACACTGAAGCTTTCTTT CASRRTGRGMNTEAFF